This TCR beta chain derives from a study of tumour-infiltrating T cells in Burkitt lymphoma. With 5 bases removed from V and 0 bases from J, the gap between germline ends came to 2 bases. The CDR3 totals 12 residues. Germline loops: CDR1 MNHNY, CDR2 SVGAGI (reference sequence). Some clones are missing from TCRdb's copy, which holds only in-frame ones; the method was immunoSEQ multiplex PCR. The sample gives some 9,200 clones, approximately 65% of which show up once; around 5.6% is in the top ten. The gene calls are TRBV6-6 and TRBJ1-5; no firm D call. The sequencing input was tumor tissue. The clonotype comes from a human donor with diffuse large B-cell lymphoma. The CDR3: CASSDSNQPQHF. The CDR3 bases are TGTGCCAGCAGTGATAGCAATCAGCCCCAGCATTTT.